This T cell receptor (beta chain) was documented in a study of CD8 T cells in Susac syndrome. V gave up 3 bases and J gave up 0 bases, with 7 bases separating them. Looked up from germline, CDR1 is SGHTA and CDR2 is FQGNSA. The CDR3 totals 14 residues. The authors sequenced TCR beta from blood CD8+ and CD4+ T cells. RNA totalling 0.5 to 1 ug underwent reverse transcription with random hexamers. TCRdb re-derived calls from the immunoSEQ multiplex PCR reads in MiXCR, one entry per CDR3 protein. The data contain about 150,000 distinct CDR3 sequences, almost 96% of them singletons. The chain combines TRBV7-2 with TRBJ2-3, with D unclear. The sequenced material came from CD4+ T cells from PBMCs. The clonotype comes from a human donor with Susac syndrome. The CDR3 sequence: CASSFAVSTDTQYF. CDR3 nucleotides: TGTGCCAGCAGCTTCGCGGTCAGCACAGATACGCAGTATTTT.